The T cell receptor (beta chain) under discussion was sequenced for a study of blood T cells in healthy people across ages. Study outcomes and limitations: Nothing was known about donor CMV status, and this possibly confounded expanded clonotype changes.

Through a sample-barcoded 5' primer and a J-beta primer mix, a second PCR was run for roughly 6 to 11 cycles. TCRdb recomputed calls from the 5' RACE reads with MiXCR, one row per CDR3 protein. Here the sample spans hundreds of thousands of distinct CDR3 sequences, roughly 20% being singletons. This clonotype came up a few times. Antigen: not known. Whenever a sample was processed, at least 6 million PBMCs were isolated. The TCR comes from a man in his sixties or seventies in good health. Sequencing was carried out using blood.

CDR3 DNA sequence: TGCAGTGCTAGAGATAGAAGCAGAAACTCTGGAAACACCATATATTTT. This sequence encodes CSARDRSRNSGNTIYF. The J gene is TRBJ1-3, the V gene TRBV20-1; no definite D call. The V gene lost 0 bases and the J gene lost 0 bases, with 12 bases spanning the gap. CDR1 is DFQATT, CDR2 SNEGSKA, per germline (reference sequence). CDR3 length equals 16 residues.